This TCR beta chain was captured by sequencing in a study of blood T cell repertoires in COVID-19. Study-level information: Nucleic acid was either cDNA or gDNA, and it came from T cells, B-cell-depleted T cells, or PBMCs.

In the authors' methods: Cell counts per sample came from amplifying reference gene primers. The repertoire was sequenced with immunoSEQ multiplex PCR; TCRdb's copy has only in-frame clones and lacks some. Clone size and the V and J calls come from that table; the DNA yielded D and trimming. Among roughly 250,000 clones listed, 85% to 95% were seen once. Looked up from germline, CDR1 is ENHRY and CDR2 is SYGVKD. Trimming took off 8 bases at V and 1 base at J, with 8 bases between the two ends. CDR3 size: 12 residues. V and J are TRBV10-3 and TRBJ1-1; TRBD1 is a possible D gene (6 bases). The TCR comes from a young woman who had recovered from COVID-19. Sample: PBMCs or T cells enriched from blood (not recorded which). The chain's CDR3 is CAIGQRNTEAFF. In DNA form, the CDR3 reads TGTGCCATCGGACAGCGGAACACTGAAGCTTTCTTT.